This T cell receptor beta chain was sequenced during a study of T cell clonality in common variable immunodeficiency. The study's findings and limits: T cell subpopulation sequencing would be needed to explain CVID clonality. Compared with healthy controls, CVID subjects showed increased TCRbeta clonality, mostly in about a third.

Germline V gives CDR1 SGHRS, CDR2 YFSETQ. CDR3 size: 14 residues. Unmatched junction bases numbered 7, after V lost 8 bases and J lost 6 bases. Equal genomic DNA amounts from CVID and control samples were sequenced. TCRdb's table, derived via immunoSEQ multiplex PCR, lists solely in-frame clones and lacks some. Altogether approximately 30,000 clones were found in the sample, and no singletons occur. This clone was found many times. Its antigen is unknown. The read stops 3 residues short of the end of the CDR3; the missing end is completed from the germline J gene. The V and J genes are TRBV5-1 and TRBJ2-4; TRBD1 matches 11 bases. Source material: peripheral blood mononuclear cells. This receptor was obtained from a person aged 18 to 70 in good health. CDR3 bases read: TGCGCCAGTTGCCCCGGGACAGGGGGAAACATT. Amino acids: CASCPGTGGNI. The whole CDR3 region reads CASCPGTGGNIQYF.